The 2 T cell receptor beta chains below were found in one sample sequenced in a study of blood T cells in healthy people across ages. A second PCR, run for 7 to 11 cycles, used a sample-barcoded 5' primer plus a J-beta primer mix. Using its own MiXCR run on the 5' RACE reads, TCRdb lists one record per CDR3 protein. The sample yields 700,000 or so distinct CDR3 sequences, 40% to 45% seen once. Input material: blood. The receptors stem from an elderly man in good health.

The chain uses TRBV28 and TRBJ2-1; D tentatively fits TRBD1 or TRBD2 (6 bases each). The V gene's germline CDR1 is MDHEN and CDR2 SYDVKM. The V end was cut by 3 bases, the J end by 10 bases, with 13 bases between. The CDR3 totals 13 residues. The CDR3 nucleotides are TGTGCCAGCAGTTTGGGGGGCCGGAGGGAGCAGTTCTTC. Translation: CASSLGGRREQFF.

A few counts support this clonotype. The V gene is TRBV29-1, the J gene TRBJ1-4; D might be TRBD1 (5 bases). The CDR3 contains 14 residues. Trimming left V 0 bases short and J 8 bases short, with 13 bases between. Per the germline V gene, CDR1 is SQVTM and CDR2 is ANQGSEA. CDR3 coding DNA: TGCAGCGTTGAAGATCCTGAGGGGCGGGAAAAACTGTTTTTT. Protein sequence: CSVEDPEGREKLFF.